Following are 10 T cell receptor beta chains from one sample sequenced in a study of blood T cell repertoires in COVID-19. This table comes from immunoSEQ multiplex PCR, and its TCRdb copy is limited to in-frame clones, with some not included. This sample has roughly 250,000 clones, with 88% found just once. Sequenced: peripheral blood. These receptors all come from a woman aged 40 to 49 who had recovered from COVID-19.

The rearrangement links TRBV4-3 to TRBJ2-3; 9 bases line up with TRBD2. CDR1 is LGHNA and CDR2 is YSLEER in the germline V gene. V dropped 6 bases and J dropped 1; count of bases not matched to a gene: 8. The CDR3 covers 16 residues. CDR3 loop: CASSQTWTSGTDTQYF. CDR3 nucleotides: TGCGCCAGCAGTCAAACTTGGACTAGCGGCACAGATACGCAGTATTTT.

V usage is TRBV3-1 (or the pseudogene TRBV3-2) and J usage is TRBJ2-4; 7 nucleotides match TRBD2. The CDR3 contains 16 residues. Germline assignment: CDR1 LGHDT and CDR2 YNNKEL (reference sequence). Unmatched junction bases numbered 11, after V lost 0 bases and J lost 9 bases. The CDR3 is CASSQEERGAGRIQYF. The CDR3 bases are TGTGCCAGCAGCCAAGAGGAGCGGGGCGCGGGTCGCATTCAGTACTTC.

The chain links TRBV12-5 to TRBJ2-7, with D possibly TRBD1 on 6 matching bases. The CDR3 runs 18 residues. Trimming shortened V by 0 bases and J by 2 bases, and 20 bases separated the two germline ends. Per the germline V gene, CDR1 is LGHNT and CDR2 is FRNRAP. The CDR3 sequence is CASGLVLGPQGSPYEQYF. CDR3 sequence (DNA): TGTGCTAGTGGTTTGGTCCTCGGTCCACAGGGAAGCCCCTACGAGCAGTACTTC.

The CDR3 DNA is TGTGCCACCAGTGATCCCCCCTGGGCGGGAGATTACAATGAGCAGTTCTTC. Its translation: CATSDPPWAGDYNEQFF. The V call is TRBV24-1, the J call TRBJ2-1; TRBD2 aligns across 7 bases. The junction had 11 bases not matched to a gene; V was cut back by 3 bases and J by 4 bases. The CDR3 is made up of 17 amino acids. CDR1 is KGHDR, CDR2 SFDVKD, per germline.

The chain employs TRBV6-2 or TRBV6-3 and TRBJ2-2; 8 bases fit TRBD1. CDR3 length: 17 amino acids. V was pared by 2 bases and J by 0 bases, with 5 bases of the junction left unmatched. CDR1 is MNHEY, CDR2 SVGEGT, per germline. The CDR3, as DNA: TGTGCCAGCAGTTACCACAGGACAGGGACGAACACCGGGGAGCTGTTTTTT. Residues: CASSYHRTGTNTGELFF.

The V gene is TRBV11-3, the J gene TRBJ2-1; the match to TRBD2 covers 13 bases. The CDR3 consists of 14 residues. Trimming removed 5 bases from V and 9 bases from J; junction bases left unmatched: 4. CDR1 and CDR2 from the germline V gene are SGHNT and YENEEA. CDR3 amino acids: CASSPRTSGSEQFF. In nucleotides, the CDR3 is TGTGCCAGCAGCCCGCGGACTAGCGGGAGTGAGCAGTTCTTC. Complete variable domain (other parts from reference TRBV11-3 and TRBJ2-1): EAGVVQSPRYKIIEKKQPVAFWCNPISGHNTLYWYLQNLGQGPELLIRYENEEAVDDSQLPKDRFSAERLKGVDSTLKIQPAELGDSAVYLCASSPRTSGSEQFFGPGTRLTVL.

This clone was seen once. The gene calls are TRBV5-4 and TRBJ2-5; TRBD1 agrees at 7 bases. Germline loops: CDR1 SGHNT, CDR2 YYREEE (reference sequence). The CDR3 is made up of 14 amino acids. V shed 4 bases and J 1 base; nucleotides not matched to a gene: 4. The chain's CDR3 is CASSGGQFQETQYF. CDR3 bases: TGTGCCAGCAGCGGGGGACAGTTCCAAGAGACCCAGTACTTC.

This chain links TRBV2 with TRBJ2-3; 7 bases map to TRBD2. Germline-derived CDR1 and CDR2 are SNHLY and FYNNEI. The CDR3 loop spans 13 amino acids. With 4 bases clipped from V and 7 bases from J, the junction kept 5 bases outside the gene matches. Here the CDR3 reads CASSGRDYYTQYF. The CDR3, as DNA: TGTGCCAGCAGTGGCCGGGACTACTATACGCAGTATTTT. The whole variable domain, filled in from reference TRBV2 and TRBJ2-3, reads EPEVTQTPSHQVTQMGQEVILRCVPISNHLYFYWYRQILGQKVEFLVSFYNNEISEKSEIFDDQFSVERPDGSNFTLKIRSTKLEDSAMYFCASSGRDYYTQYFGPGTRLTVL.

The V and J genes are TRBV11-1 and TRBJ1-6, with 7 bases lining up with TRBD1. Germline V gene data show CDR1 as SGHAT and CDR2 as FQDESV (reference sequence). The V segment lost 6 bases and the J segment 7 bases; nucleotides outside the gene matches: 12. The CDR3 has 16 residues. CDR3 amino acids: CASRHTLTGENSPLHF. The CDR3 DNA sequence: TGTGCCAGCAGGCACACGCTAACAGGGGAAAATTCACCCCTCCACTTT.

The chain uses TRBV11-1 and TRBJ1-3, with D unresolved. CDR1 and CDR2 (germline): SGHAT, FQDESV (reference sequence). V was shortened by 1 base and J by 0 bases, with 7 bases between the two germline ends. The CDR3 is 15 amino acids. The CDR3 here is CASSLGGISGNTIYF. DNA of the CDR3: TGTGCCAGCAGCTTAGGCGGGATCTCTGGAAACACCATATATTTT. The full variable domain, rest sourced from reference TRBV11-1 and TRBJ1-3, is EAEVAQSPRYKITEKSQAVAFWCDPISGHATLYWYRQILGQGPELLVQFQDESVVDDSQLPKDRFSAERLKGVDSTLKIQPAELGDSAMYLCASSLGGISGNTIYFGEGSWLTVV.